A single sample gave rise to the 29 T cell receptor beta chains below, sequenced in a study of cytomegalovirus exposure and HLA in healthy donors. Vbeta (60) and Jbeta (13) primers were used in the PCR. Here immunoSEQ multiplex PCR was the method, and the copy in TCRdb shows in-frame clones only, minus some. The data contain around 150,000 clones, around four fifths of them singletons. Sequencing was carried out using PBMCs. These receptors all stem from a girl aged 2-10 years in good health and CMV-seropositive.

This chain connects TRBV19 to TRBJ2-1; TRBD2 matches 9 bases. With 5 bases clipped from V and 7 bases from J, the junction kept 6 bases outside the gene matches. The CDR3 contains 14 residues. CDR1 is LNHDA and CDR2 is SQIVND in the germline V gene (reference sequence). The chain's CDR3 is CASSLAGMRNEQFF. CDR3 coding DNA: TGTGCCAGTAGTCTAGCGGGAATGCGTAATGAGCAGTTCTTC.

CDR3 sequence reads: CSAFRGETQYF. The CDR3 DNA reads as TGCAGTGCCTTTAGAGGGGAGACCCAGTACTTC. The chain joins TRBV20-1 to TRBJ2-5, with a weak D call TRBD2 (5 bases). CDR1 is DFQATT and CDR2 is SNEGSKA in the germline V gene (reference sequence). The CDR3 loop spans 11 amino acids. V was shortened by 6 bases and J by 5 bases, with 10 bases between the two germline ends.

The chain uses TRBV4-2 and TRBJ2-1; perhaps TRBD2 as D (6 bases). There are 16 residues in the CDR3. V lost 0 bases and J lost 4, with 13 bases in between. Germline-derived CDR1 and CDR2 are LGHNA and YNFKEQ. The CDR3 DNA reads TGTGCCAGCAGCCAAGAAGGTGGGAGGATTTACAATGAGCAGTTCTTC. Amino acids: CASSQEGGRIYNEQFF.

The CDR3 nucleotides read TGTGCCTGGACCCAGGGAACTAATGAAAAACTGTTTTTT. Translation: CAWTQGTNEKLFF. The rearrangement uses TRBV30 and TRBJ1-4, with TRBD1 as a possible D gene (5 bases). The CDR3 is 13 residues long. Trimming stripped 4 bases from V and 1 base from J, with 7 bases between. CDR1 and CDR2 from the germline V gene are GTSNPN and SVGIG (reference sequence).

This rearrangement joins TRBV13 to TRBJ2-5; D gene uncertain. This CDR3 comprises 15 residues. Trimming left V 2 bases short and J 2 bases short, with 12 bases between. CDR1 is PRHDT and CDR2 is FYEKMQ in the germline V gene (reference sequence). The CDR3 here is CASSLRLAEQETQYF. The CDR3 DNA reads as TGTGCCAGCAGCTTACGTTTAGCCGAACAAGAGACCCAGTACTTC.

This chain's CDR3 is CASSLGLAGNNEQFF. The CDR3 DNA follows: TGCGCCAGCAGCTTAGGACTAGCGGGAAACAATGAGCAGTTCTTC. This rearrangement joins TRBV5-1 to TRBJ2-1, with TRBD2 matching 12 bases. The length of the CDR3 is 15 residues. Germline V gene data show CDR1 as SGHRS and CDR2 as YFSETQ. V was pared by 2 bases and J by 5 bases, with 2 bases of the junction left unmatched.

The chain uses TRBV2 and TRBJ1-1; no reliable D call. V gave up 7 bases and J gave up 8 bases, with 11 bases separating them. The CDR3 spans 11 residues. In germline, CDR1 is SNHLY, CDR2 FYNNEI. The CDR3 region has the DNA TGTGCCAGCACCTATTGGAGGGAAGCTTTCTTT. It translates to CASTYWREAFF. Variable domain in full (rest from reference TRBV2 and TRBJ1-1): EPEVTQTPSHQVTQMGQEVILRCVPISNHLYFYWYRQILGQKVEFLVSFYNNEISEKSEIFDDQFSVERPDGSNFTLKIRSTKLEDSAMYFCASTYWREAFFGQGTRLTVV.

In DNA form, the CDR3 reads TGTGCCAGCAGCCATTCGACAGAAAACTCTGGGGCCAACGTCCTGACTTTC. Its translation: CASSHSTENSGANVLTF. This chain joins TRBV7-9 and TRBJ2-6; tentative D call: TRBD1 (5 bases). CDR3 length equals 17 residues. Germline lookup yields CDR1 SEHNR and CDR2 FQNEAQ (reference sequence). Trimming pared 5 bases from V and 0 bases from J, leaving 14 bases between.

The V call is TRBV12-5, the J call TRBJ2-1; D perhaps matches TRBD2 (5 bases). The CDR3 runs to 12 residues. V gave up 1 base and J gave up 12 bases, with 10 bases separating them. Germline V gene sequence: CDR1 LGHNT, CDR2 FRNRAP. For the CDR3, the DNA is TGTGCTAGTGGTTTGGGCGGGTCTGGGCAGTTCTTC. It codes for CASGLGGSGQFF.

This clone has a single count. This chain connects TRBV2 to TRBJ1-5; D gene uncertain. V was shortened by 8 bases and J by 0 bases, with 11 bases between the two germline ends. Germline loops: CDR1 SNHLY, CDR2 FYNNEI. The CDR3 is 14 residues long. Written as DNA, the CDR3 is TGTGCCAGCTCGGGAGTCCTTAGCAATCAGCCCCAGCATTTT. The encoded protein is CASSGVLSNQPQHF. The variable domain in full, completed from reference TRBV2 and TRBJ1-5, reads EPEVTQTPSHQVTQMGQEVILRCVPISNHLYFYWYRQILGQKVEFLVSFYNNEISEKSEIFDDQFSVERPDGSNFTLKIRSTKLEDSAMYFCASSGVLSNQPQHFGDGTRLSIL.

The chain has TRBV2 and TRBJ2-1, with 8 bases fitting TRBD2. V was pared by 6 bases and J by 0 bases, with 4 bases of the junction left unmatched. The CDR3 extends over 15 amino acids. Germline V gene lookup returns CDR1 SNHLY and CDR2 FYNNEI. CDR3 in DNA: TGTGCCAGCAGGCCTAGCGGGTACTCCTACAATGAGCAGTTCTTC. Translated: CASRPSGYSYNEQFF.

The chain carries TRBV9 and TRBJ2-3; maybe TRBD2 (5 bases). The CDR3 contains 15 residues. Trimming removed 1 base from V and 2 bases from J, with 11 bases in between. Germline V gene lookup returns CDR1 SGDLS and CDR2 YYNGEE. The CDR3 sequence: CASSVTERATDTQYF. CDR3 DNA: TGTGCCAGCAGCGTAACGGAGAGGGCCACAGATACGCAGTATTTT.

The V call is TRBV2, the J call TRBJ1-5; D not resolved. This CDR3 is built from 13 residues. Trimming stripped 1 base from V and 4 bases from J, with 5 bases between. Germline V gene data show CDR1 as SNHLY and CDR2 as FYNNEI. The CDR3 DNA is TGTGCCAGCAGTGAAGGAGAGAATCAGCCCCAGCATTTT. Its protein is CASSEGENQPQHF.

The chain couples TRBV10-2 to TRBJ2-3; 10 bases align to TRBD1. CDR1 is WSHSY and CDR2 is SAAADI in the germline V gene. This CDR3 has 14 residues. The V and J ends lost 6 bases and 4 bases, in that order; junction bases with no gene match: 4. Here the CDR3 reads CASRSGTGADTQYF. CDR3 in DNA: TGCGCCAGCAGGTCCGGGACAGGGGCAGATACGCAGTATTTT.

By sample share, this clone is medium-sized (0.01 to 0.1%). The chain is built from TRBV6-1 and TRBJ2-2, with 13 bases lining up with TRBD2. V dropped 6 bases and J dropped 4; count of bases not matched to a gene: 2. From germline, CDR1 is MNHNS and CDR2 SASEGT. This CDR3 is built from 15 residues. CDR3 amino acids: CASSWTSGSTGELFF. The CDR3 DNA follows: TGTGCCAGCAGCTGGACTAGCGGGAGCACCGGGGAGCTGTTTTTT.

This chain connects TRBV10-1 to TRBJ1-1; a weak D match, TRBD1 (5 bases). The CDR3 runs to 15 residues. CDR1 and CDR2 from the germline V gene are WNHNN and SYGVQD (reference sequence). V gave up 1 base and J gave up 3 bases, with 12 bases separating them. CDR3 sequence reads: CASSEWTQPYTEAFF. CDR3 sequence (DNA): TGCGCCAGCAGTGAGTGGACACAGCCGTACACTGAAGCTTTCTTT.

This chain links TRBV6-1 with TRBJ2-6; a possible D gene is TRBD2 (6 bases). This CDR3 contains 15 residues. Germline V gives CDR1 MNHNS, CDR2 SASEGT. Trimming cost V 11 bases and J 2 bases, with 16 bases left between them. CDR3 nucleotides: TGTGCCGCCCGACTAGTTGACCCTGGGGCCAACGTCCTGACTTTC. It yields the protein CAARLVDPGANVLTF.

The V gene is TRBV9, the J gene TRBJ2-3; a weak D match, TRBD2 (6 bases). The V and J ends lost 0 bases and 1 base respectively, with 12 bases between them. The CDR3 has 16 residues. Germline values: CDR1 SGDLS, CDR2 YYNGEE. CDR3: CASSVEGRSGTDTQYF. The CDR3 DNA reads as TGTGCCAGCAGCGTAGAGGGGAGGTCGGGCACAGATACGCAGTATTTT.

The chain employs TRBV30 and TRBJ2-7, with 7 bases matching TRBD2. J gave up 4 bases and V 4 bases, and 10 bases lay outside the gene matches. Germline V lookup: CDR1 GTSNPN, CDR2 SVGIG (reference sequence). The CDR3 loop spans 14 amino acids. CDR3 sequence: CAWTWGGSIYEQYF. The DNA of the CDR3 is TGTGCCTGGACTTGGGGCGGGAGTATTTACGAGCAGTACTTC. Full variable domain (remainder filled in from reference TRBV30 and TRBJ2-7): SQTIHQWPATLVQPVGSPLSLECTVEGTSNPNLYWYRQAAGRGLQLLFYSVGIGQISSEVPQNLSASRPQDRQFILSSKKLLLSDSGFYLCAWTWGGSIYEQYFGPGTRLTVT.

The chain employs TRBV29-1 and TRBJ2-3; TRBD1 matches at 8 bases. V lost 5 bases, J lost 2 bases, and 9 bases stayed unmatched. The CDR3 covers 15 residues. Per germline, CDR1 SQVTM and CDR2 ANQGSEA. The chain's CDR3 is CSVIRGTGNTDTQYF. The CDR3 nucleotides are TGCAGCGTTATTCGGGGGACAGGAAACACAGATACGCAGTATTTT.

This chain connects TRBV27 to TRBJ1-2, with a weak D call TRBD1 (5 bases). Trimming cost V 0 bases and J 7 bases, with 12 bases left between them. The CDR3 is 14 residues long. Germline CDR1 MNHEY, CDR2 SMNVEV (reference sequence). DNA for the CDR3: TGTGCCAGCAGTTTATCGGCTAAGGGGCTTGGCTACACCTTC. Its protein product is CASSLSAKGLGYTF.

CDR3 coding DNA: TGCGCCAGCAGCCTAACCACAGGGAACACTGAAGCTTTCTTT. The encoded protein is CASSLTTGNTEAFF. The J gene is TRBJ1-1, the V gene TRBV5-1; TRBD1 might be the D (5 bases). Trimming removed 4 bases from V and 1 base from J, with 11 bases in between. The germline V gene has CDR1 SGHRS and CDR2 YFSETQ. The CDR3 runs 14 residues.

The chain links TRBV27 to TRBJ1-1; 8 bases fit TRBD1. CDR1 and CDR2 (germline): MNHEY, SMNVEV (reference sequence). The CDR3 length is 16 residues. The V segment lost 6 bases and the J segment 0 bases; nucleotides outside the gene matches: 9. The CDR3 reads CASRPGQGKVNTEAFF. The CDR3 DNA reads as TGTGCCAGCAGACCCGGACAGGGAAAAGTGAACACTGAAGCTTTCTTT.

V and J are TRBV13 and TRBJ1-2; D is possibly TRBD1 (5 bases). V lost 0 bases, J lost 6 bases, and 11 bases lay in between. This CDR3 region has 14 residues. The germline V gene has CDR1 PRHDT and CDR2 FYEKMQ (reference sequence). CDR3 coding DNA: TGTGCCAGCAGCTTAGGGGTCCCAGGGCATGGCTACACCTTC. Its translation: CASSLGVPGHGYTF.

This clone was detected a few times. CDR3 bases: TGTGCCAGCCAAAACTCTGGAAACACCATATATTTT. Protein: CASQNSGNTIYF. The V gene is TRBV5-4, the J gene TRBJ1-3, with D hard to call. Trimming took 7 bases from V and 0 from J, leaving 5 bases between them. Germline values: CDR1 SGHNT, CDR2 YYREEE (reference sequence). CDR3 length: 12 amino acids.

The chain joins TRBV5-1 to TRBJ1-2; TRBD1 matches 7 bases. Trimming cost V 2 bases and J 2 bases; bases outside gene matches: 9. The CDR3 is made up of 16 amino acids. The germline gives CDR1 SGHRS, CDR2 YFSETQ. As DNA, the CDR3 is TGCGCCAGCAGCTTTTTACCAGGACAGGAGAACTATGGCTACACCTTC. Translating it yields CASSFLPGQENYGYTF.

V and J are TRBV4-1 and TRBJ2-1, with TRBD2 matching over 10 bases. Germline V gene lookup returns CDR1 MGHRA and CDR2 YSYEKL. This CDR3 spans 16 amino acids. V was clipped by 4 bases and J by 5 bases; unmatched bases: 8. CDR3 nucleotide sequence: TGCGCCAGCAGCCCTTTACTAGCGGGATATGACAATGAGCAGTTCTTC. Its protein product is CASSPLLAGYDNEQFF.

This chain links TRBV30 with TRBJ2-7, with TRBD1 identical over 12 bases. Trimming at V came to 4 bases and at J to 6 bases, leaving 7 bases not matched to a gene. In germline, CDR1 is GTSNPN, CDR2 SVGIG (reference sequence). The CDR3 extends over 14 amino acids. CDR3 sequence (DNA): TGTGCCTGGAAGGGTGGGACAGGGGGCTCCGAGCAGTACTTC. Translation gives CAWKGGTGGSEQYF.

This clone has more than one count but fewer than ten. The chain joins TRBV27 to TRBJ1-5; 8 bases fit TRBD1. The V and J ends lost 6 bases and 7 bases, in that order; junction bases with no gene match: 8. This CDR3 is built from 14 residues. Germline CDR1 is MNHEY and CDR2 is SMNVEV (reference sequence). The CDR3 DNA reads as TGTGCCAGCAGCCCACAGGGGGGTAACCAGCCCCAGCATTTT. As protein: CASSPQGGNQPQHF.